One and the same sample provided the 21 T cell receptor beta chains below, sequenced in a study of blood T cell repertoires in COVID-19 (dated by TCRdb to between 2020 and 2021). The protocol used for the library was the immunoSEQ multiplex PCR assay. TCRdb limited this immuneACCESS table to in-frame rearrangements with V and J called. A share of clones is missing; checked studies link under half to unresolved V genes, and the rest is unexplained. This sample comprises roughly 150,000 clones, 80% to 90% of them detected only once. Roughly 19% of the sample comes from the top ten. The sample was peripheral blood. The receptors derive from a woman in her 70s who had recovered from COVID-19.

The chain is built from TRBV5-1 and TRBJ1-2; D perhaps matches TRBD1 (6 bases). V gave up 0 bases and J gave up 6 bases, with 15 bases separating them. CDR3 length equals 15 residues. CDR1 is SGHRS, CDR2 YFSETQ, per germline. Written as DNA, the CDR3 is TGCGCCAGCAGCTTGGCCAACAGGGAGGGGAATGGCTACACCTTC. Translating gives CASSLANREGNGYTF.

V usage is TRBV5-1 and J usage is TRBJ1-4; unclear D gene. This CDR3 has 14 residues. Trimming took off 4 bases at V and 1 base at J, with 8 bases between the two ends. Germline assignment: CDR1 SGHRS and CDR2 YFSETQ. The CDR3: CASSPEGTNEKLFF. The DNA for the CDR3 is TGCGCCAGCAGCCCGGAGGGAACTAATGAAAAACTGTTTTTT.

This chain links TRBV19 with TRBJ2-7; the match to TRBD2 covers 12 bases. Germline V gene data show CDR1 as LNHDA and CDR2 as SQIVND (reference sequence). Unmatched junction bases numbered 8, after V lost 7 bases and J lost 4 bases. The CDR3 sequence is 15 residues long. CDR3 in DNA: TGTGCCAGTAATCGCGGGACTAGCGGGTTGTACGAGCAGTACTTC. Translating gives CASNRGTSGLYEQYF.

Details on this clone: Other DNA sequences in the same sample also yield this CDR3. The chain couples TRBV12-3 or TRBV12-4 to TRBJ1-2; D is unclear. This CDR3 is 12 amino acids long. Deletions cut 5 bases from V and 7 bases from J, with 11 bases between. Here the CDR3 reads CASSPPAGGYTF. The CDR3 nucleotides are TGTGCCAGCAGTCCCCCCGCGGGTGGCTACACCTTC.

The V gene is TRBV19, the J gene TRBJ2-2, with D possibly TRBD2 on 6 matching bases. Germline V gene sequence: CDR1 LNHDA, CDR2 SQIVND (reference sequence). The CDR3 is 14 amino acids. Trimming took off 5 bases at V and 7 bases at J, with 14 bases between the two ends. CDR3 in amino acids: CASSPSGLNGELFF. DNA for the CDR3: TGTGCCAGTAGTCCATCGGGACTTAACGGGGAGCTGTTTTTT.

In nucleotides, the CDR3 is TGTGCCAGCTCACTCCAGGGGAGTCAGCCCCAGCATTTT. Its translation is CASSLQGSQPQHF. The V and J genes are TRBV18 and TRBJ1-5, with D possibly matching TRBD1 (6 bases). The CDR3 is 13 amino acids. CDR1 is KGHSH, CDR2 LQKENI, per germline. With 4 bases removed from V and 6 bases from J, the gap between germline ends came to 10 bases. Full variable domain (remainder filled in from reference TRBV18 and TRBJ1-5): NAGVMQNPRHLVRRRGQEARLRCSPMKGHSHVYWYRQLPEEGLKFMVYLQKENIIDESGMPKERFSAEFPKEGPSILRIQQVVRGDSAAYFCASSLQGSQPQHFGDGTRLSIL.

The chain carries TRBV19 and TRBJ1-1; tentatively, D is TRBD1 (5 bases). Germline V gives CDR1 LNHDA, CDR2 SQIVND (reference sequence). The CDR3 runs to 16 residues. Deletions cut 5 bases from V and 3 bases from J, with 19 bases between. The CDR3 nucleotides are TGTGCCAGTAGTCCCCGGGGGGGACCGATTTACACTGAAGCTTTCTTT. This encodes CASSPRGGPIYTEAFF.

This clone has only a few counts. The chain links TRBV10-3 to TRBJ1-1, with 8 bases lining up with TRBD1. CDR1 is ENHRY, CDR2 SYGVKD, per germline. V trimming: 7 bases; J trimming: 5 bases; junction bases outside the gene matches: 12. The CDR3 spans 15 residues. The CDR3 DNA reads TGTGCCATCACCTCGGACAGGGTGGGAGGTACTGAAGCTTTCTTT. This translates into CAITSDRVGGTEAFF.

There are a few counts of this clone. The chain has TRBV2 and TRBJ2-1; 13 positions match TRBD2. Germline V CDR1 and CDR2: SNHLY, FYNNEI. This CDR3 region has 15 residues. The V segment lost 5 bases and the J segment 10 bases; nucleotides outside the gene matches: 8. Here the CDR3 reads CASSPTSGGAGEQFF. CDR3 sequence (DNA): TGTGCCAGCAGTCCAACTAGCGGGGGGGCGGGAGAGCAGTTCTTC.

The gene calls are TRBV7-2 and TRBJ1-5, with 7 bases that match TRBD1. The V segment lost 5 bases and the J segment 7 bases; nucleotides outside the gene matches: 8. Germline CDR1 SGHTA, CDR2 FQGNSA. The CDR3 is 14 amino acids. For the CDR3, the DNA is TGTGCCAGCAGCCCGACAGGGCCGGGACAGCCCCAGCATTTT. This gives the protein CASSPTGPGQPQHF.

The chain has TRBV6-5 and TRBJ2-6; 7 bases are a match to TRBD1. J lost 0 bases, V lost 5 bases, and 1 base had no gene match. Germline loops: CDR1 MNHEY, CDR2 SVGAGI. The CDR3 has 15 amino acids. CDR3 nucleotides: TGTGCCAGCAGTAACAGGGGCTCTGGGGCCAACGTCCTGACTTTC. It is translated as CASSNRGSGANVLTF.

V and J are TRBV7-2 and TRBJ1-1; D call uncertain. Trimming took off 0 bases at V and 0 bases at J, with 8 bases between the two ends. The CDR3 is 15 residues long. CDR1 is SGHTA, CDR2 FQGNSA, per germline. In DNA form, the CDR3 reads TGTGCCAGCAGCTTAGCGGGCAGCCTGAACACTGAAGCTTTCTTT. It is translated as CASSLAGSLNTEAFF.

The V call is TRBV7-8, the J call TRBJ1-4; the D is unclear. Germline CDR1 and CDR2: SGHVS and FQNEAQ. The length of the CDR3 is 15 residues. V lost 5 bases to trimming and J lost 8 bases, with 18 bases between them. CDR3 nucleotide sequence: TGTGCCAGCAGCCCCTCTGAGGTAGAGCAAGAAAAACTGTTTTTT. Residues: CASSPSEVEQEKLFF.

V is TRBV30 and J is TRBJ2-3; 7 bases line up with TRBD2. Unmatched junction bases numbered 12, after V lost 3 bases and J lost 3 bases. Germline-derived CDR1 and CDR2 are GTSNPN and SVGIG (reference sequence). The length of the CDR3 is 16 residues. Here the CDR3 DNA reads TGTGCCTGGAGCCCGGGAGCGGGGACCCGGACAGATACGCAGTATTTT. Encoded protein: CAWSPGAGTRTDTQYF.

The chain links TRBV12-3 or TRBV12-4 to TRBJ1-1; weak D call: TRBD1 (5 bases). Trimming took 6 bases from V and 5 from J, leaving 13 bases between them. There are 13 residues in the CDR3. CDR3 coding DNA: TGTGCCAGCAGCCCGGGACGGGGGACTGAAGCTTTCTTT. Protein product: CASSPGRGTEAFF.

The chain links TRBV30 to TRBJ1-1; perhaps TRBD1 as D (6 bases). The V and J ends lost 5 bases and 6 bases respectively, with 19 bases between them. Germline V gene lookup returns CDR1 GTSNPN and CDR2 SVGIG (reference sequence). This CDR3 contains 14 residues. The CDR3 nucleotides read TGTGCCTGGGCCCGGGGGGGGGCTCGGGCTGAAGCTTTCTTT. Its protein is CAWARGGARAEAFF.

CDR3 region: CASNRGLEAFF. For the CDR3, the DNA is TGTGCCAGCAACCGGGGTCTTGAAGCTTTCTTT. The rearrangement links TRBV12-3 or TRBV12-4 to TRBJ1-1; D gene unclear. V shed 7 bases and J shed 7 bases, with 10 bases lying between them. This CDR3 is built from 11 residues.

This clone came up once. The rearrangement uses TRBV4-2 and TRBJ1-1, with 9 bases fitting TRBD1. V lost 2 bases, J lost 5 bases, and 9 bases stayed unmatched. The CDR3 loop spans 16 amino acids. Germline V lookup: CDR1 LGHNA, CDR2 YNFKEQ. Here the CDR3 DNA reads TGTGCCAGCAGCCAATTTACAGGGGGCGCCGTGACTGAAGCTTTCTTT. Translated: CASSQFTGGAVTEAFF.

The chain is built from TRBV18 and TRBJ2-5, with D perhaps matching TRBD2 (6 bases). The CDR3 extends over 13 amino acids. Trimming stripped 3 bases from V and 4 bases from J, with 9 bases between. Germline V gene lookup returns CDR1 KGHSH and CDR2 LQKENI. In DNA form, the CDR3 reads TGTGCCAGCTCACCGGTCGGGGGAGAGACCCAGTACTTC. Translated, it gives CASSPVGGETQYF.

The V call is TRBV18, the J call TRBJ1-3, with D possibly matching TRBD1 (5 bases). CDR3 size: 15 residues. CDR1 is KGHSH and CDR2 is LQKENI in the germline V gene. The V end was cut by 0 bases, the J end by 2 bases, with 8 bases between. The CDR3 bases are TGTGCCAGCTCACCACCGCGGGGCGCTGGAAACACCATATATTTT. It encodes CASSPPRGAGNTIYF.

The chain carries TRBV6-5 and TRBJ1-2, with D tentatively TRBD1 (6 bases). This CDR3 is 13 amino acids long. Trimming removed 6 bases from V and 8 bases from J, with 16 bases in between. Germline loops: CDR1 MNHEY, CDR2 SVGAGI. The CDR3 nucleotides read TGTGCCAGCAGCCCCCCCAGGGGCTGGGGCTACACCTTC. Protein sequence: CASSPPRGWGYTF.